This T cell receptor beta chain was captured in a study of cytomegalovirus exposure and HLA in healthy donors. General study results and limits: Some TCR beta chains (around 160 of them) were listed as cytomegalovirus-associated.

Separation from the roughly 670-subject first cohort characterized the roughly 120-subject validation cohort, to which the donors belonged. To note about this clone: Its antigen is as yet unknown.

Produced via immunoSEQ multiplex PCR; TCRdb's table is partial and in-frame only. The table includes 160,000 or so clones, just under 90% detected once. Trimming pared 0 bases from V and 5 bases from J, leaving 5 bases between. The CDR3 spans 12 residues. Germline CDR1 MNHNS, CDR2 SASEGT. The TCR comes from a woman in her thirties in good health and CMV-seronegative. The rearrangement links TRBV6-1 to TRBJ2-7; the D gene is possibly TRBD1 (5 bases). The sequencing input was PBMCs. This chain's CDR3 is CASSEAGDEQYF. In DNA, the CDR3 is TGTGCCAGCAGTGAAGCAGGGGACGAGCAGTACTTC.